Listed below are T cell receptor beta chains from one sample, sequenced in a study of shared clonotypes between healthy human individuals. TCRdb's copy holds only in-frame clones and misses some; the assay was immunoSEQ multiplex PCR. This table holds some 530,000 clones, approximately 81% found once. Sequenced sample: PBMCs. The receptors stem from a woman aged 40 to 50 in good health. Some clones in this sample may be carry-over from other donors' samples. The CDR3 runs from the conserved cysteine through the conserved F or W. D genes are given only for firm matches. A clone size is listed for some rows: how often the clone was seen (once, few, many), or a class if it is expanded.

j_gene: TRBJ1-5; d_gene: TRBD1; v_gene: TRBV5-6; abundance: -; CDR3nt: TGTGCCAGCAGCCATGGGACAGGTTGGAATCAGCCCCAGCATTTT; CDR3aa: CASSHGTGWNQPQHF
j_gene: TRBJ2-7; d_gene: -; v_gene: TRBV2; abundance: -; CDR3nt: TGTGCCAGCATCTCTAACGTGGCGACTTACTCGGCCTACGAGCAGTACTTC; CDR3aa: CASISNVATYSAYEQYF
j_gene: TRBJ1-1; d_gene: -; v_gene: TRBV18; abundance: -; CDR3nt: TGTGCCAGCTCACCACCAAACGGGGGGCACACTGAAGCTTTCTTT; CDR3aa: CASSPPNGGHTEAFF
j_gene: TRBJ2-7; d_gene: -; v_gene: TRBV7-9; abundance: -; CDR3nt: TGTGCCGGCAGCTTAGGAGGGGCCTACGAGCAGTACTTC; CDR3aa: CAGSLGGAYEQYF
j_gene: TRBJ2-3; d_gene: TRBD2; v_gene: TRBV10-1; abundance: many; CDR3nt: TGCGCCAGCAGTGCTGCGGGAGGTCTAGATACGCAGTATTTT; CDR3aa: CASSAAGGLDTQYF
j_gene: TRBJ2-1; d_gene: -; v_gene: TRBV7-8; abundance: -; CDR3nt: TGTGCCAGCAGCCGCGGGGACGGTGGTGCTACCAATGAGCAGTTCTTC; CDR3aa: CASSRGDGGATNEQFF
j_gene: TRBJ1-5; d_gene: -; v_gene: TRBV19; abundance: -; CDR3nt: TGTGCCAGTAGTTTTGTTTTTCAGCCCCAGCATTTT; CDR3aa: CASSFVFQPQHF
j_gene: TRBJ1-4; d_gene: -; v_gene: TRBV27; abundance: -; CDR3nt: TGTGCCAGCAGATCGACAGATGAAAAACTGTTTTTT; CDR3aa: CASRSTDEKLFF
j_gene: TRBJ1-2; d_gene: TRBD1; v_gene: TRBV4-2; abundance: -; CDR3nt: TGTGCCAGCAGCCAAGGACTGGACAGGGGAGGCTATGGCTACACCTTC; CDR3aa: CASSQGLDRGGYGYTF
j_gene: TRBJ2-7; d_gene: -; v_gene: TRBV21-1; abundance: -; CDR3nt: TGTGCCGCGGCGGGACTAGCGGGATACGAGCAGTACTTC; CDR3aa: CAAAGLAGYEQYF
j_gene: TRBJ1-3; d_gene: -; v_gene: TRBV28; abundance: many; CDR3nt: TGTGCCAGCAGTTTAAGGCCCTTCGACACCATATATTTT; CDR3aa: CASSLRPFDTIYF
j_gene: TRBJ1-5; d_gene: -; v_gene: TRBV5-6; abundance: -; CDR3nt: TGTGCCAGCAGCTTGGGGCAGGGAAATCGGCCCCAGCATTTT; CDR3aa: CASSLGQGNRPQHF
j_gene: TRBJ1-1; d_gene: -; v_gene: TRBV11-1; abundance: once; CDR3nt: TGTGCCAGCAGCTCCAATGGGGGCGTCACTGAAGCTTTCTTT; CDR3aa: CASSSNGGVTEAFF
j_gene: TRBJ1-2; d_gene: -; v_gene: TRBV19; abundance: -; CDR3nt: TGTGCCAGTAGTATTCAGGGCAGCTACACCTTC; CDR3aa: CASSIQGSYTF
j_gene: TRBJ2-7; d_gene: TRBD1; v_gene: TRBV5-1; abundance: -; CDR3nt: TGCGCCAGCAGCACTGGACAGGAGTCAGATGAGCAGTACTTC; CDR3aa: CASSTGQESDEQYF
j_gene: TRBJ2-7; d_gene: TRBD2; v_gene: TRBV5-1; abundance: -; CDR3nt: TGCGCCAGCAGCTTTACTTTTGACAGGCTCCTAGCGGGAGTTGTGTACGAGCAGTACTTC; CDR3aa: CASSFTFDRLLAGVVYEQYF
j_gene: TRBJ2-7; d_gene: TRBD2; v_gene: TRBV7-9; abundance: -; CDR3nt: TGTGCCAGCAGCTTAAGCGGGAGGGCCCGGGAGCAGTACTTC; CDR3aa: CASSLSGRAREQYF
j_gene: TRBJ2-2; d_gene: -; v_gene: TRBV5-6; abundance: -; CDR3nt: TGTGCCAGCAGCTCCGGAGGTCAGACCGGGGAGCTGTTTTTT; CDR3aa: CASSSGGQTGELFF
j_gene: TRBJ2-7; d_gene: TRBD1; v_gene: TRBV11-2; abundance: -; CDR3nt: TGTGCCAGCAGCATGGACAGGGCCGGGCATGAGCAGTACTTC; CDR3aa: CASSMDRAGHEQYF
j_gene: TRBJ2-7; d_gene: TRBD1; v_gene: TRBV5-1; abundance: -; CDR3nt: TGCGCCAGCAGCCCGACAGGGGGGGGGTACGAGCAGTACTTC; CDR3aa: CASSPTGGGYEQYF
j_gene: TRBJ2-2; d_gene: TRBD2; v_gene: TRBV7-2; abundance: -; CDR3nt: TGTGCCAGCACCGGACTAGCGGGAAGGACCGGGGAGCTGTTTTTT; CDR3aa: CASTGLAGRTGELFF
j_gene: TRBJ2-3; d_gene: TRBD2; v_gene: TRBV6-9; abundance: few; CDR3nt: TGTGCCAGCAGTTTAAGAACAGGACTAGCGGGAGGTCGGTCGACAGATACGCAGTATTTT; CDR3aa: CASSLRTGLAGGRSTDTQYF
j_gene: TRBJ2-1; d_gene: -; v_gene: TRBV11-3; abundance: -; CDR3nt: TGTGCCAGCAGCTTAGGCTGGACTCCCCTCTCCTACAATGAGCAGTTCTTC; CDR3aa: CASSLGWTPLSYNEQFF
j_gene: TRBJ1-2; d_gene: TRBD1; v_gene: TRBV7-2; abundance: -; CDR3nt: TGTGCCAGCAGCTCTGACAGGGGGATATATGGCTACACCTTC; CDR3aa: CASSSDRGIYGYTF
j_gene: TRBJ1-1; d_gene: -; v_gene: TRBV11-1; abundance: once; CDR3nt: TGTGCCACCTCCGGGGCCCAGCGCACTGAAGCTTTCTTT; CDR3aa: CATSGAQRTEAFF
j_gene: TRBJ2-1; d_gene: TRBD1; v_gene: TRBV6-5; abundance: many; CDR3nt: TGTGCCAGCAGTTCGGGGACAGAAGGCAATGAGCAGTTCTTC; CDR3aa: CASSSGTEGNEQFF
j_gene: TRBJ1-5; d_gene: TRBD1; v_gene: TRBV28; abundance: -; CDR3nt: TGTGCCAGCAGTTTATCTCCGGACAGGGGACAGCCCCAGCATTTT; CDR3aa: CASSLSPDRGQPQHF
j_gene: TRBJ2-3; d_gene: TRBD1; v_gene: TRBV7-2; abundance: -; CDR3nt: TGTGCCAGCAACGACGGGGCAGGACAGGGGAGTGATACGCAGTATTTT; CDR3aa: CASNDGAGQGSDTQYF
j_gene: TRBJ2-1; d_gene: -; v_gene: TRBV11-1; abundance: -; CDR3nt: TGTGCCAGCAGCTTTGAACTAGGTGGGTCCTACAATGAGCAGTTCTTC; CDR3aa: CASSFELGGSYNEQFF
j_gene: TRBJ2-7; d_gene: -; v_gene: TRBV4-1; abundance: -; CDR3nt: TGCGCCAGCAGCCAAGATGCACGGACTCCCTGGGAGCAGTACTTC; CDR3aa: CASSQDARTPWEQYF
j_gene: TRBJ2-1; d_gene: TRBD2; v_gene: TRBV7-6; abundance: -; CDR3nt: TGTGCCAGCAGCCCGCTTGGGACTAGCGCCTACAATGAGCAGTTCTTC; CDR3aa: CASSPLGTSAYNEQFF
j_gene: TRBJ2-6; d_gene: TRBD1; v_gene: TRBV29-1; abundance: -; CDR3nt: TGCAGCGTTAGCGACAGGGTAAACTCTGGGGCCAACGTCCTGACTTTC; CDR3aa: CSVSDRVNSGANVLTF
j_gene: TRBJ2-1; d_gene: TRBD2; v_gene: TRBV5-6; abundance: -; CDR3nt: TGTGCCAGCAGCTTACTAGCGGGAGCGGATTGGGAGCAGTTCTTC; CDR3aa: CASSLLAGADWEQFF
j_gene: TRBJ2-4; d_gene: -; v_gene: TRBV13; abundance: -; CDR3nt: TGTGCCAGCAGCTCCCAGGGACCAACCATAAACATTCAGTACTTC; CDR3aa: CASSSQGPTINIQYF
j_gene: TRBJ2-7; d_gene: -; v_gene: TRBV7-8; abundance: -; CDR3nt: TGTGCCAGCAGCCTTGGGGGGACAGTCCAATACGAGCAGTACTTC; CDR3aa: CASSLGGTVQYEQYF
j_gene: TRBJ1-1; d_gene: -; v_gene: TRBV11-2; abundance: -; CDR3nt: TGTGCCAGCAGCTATAGTCGGGCCACTGAAGCTTTCTTT; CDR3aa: CASSYSRATEAFF
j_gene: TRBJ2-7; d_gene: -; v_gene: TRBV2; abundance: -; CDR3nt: TGTGCCAGCAGTGAAGCGCTGCTTAGCGGCCCTACCTACGAGCAGTACTTC; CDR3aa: CASSEALLSGPTYEQYF